This T cell receptor (beta chain) came from a study of T cells in Graves' hyperthyroidism and ophthalmopathy. Using RNA transcripts as the source, TCR beta CDR3 regions were amplified. TCR CDR3 underwent first-round RT-PCR with the HTBI primer set. TCRdb fed the multiplex PCR reads into MiXCR, producing one record per CDR3 protein. The sample includes around 290,000 distinct CDR3 sequences, about 13% of them seen just once. The germline gives CDR1 MGHRA, CDR2 YSYEKL. Trimming cost V 3 bases and J 8 bases, with 13 bases left between them. CDR3 size: 13 residues. Study findings and constraints: Most thyroid clonotypes expanded above 0.001 were also detected in blood.

To note about this clonotype: Its target is unknown.

This rearrangement joins TRBV4-1 to TRBJ1-1; D unresolved. The sample was blood. The clonotype comes from a woman aged 40 to 49 with Graves' hyperthyroidism. In DNA, the CDR3 is TGCGCCAGCAGCCAGGGTAGATTACAGGAAGCTTTCTTT. This translates into CASSQGRLQEAFF.